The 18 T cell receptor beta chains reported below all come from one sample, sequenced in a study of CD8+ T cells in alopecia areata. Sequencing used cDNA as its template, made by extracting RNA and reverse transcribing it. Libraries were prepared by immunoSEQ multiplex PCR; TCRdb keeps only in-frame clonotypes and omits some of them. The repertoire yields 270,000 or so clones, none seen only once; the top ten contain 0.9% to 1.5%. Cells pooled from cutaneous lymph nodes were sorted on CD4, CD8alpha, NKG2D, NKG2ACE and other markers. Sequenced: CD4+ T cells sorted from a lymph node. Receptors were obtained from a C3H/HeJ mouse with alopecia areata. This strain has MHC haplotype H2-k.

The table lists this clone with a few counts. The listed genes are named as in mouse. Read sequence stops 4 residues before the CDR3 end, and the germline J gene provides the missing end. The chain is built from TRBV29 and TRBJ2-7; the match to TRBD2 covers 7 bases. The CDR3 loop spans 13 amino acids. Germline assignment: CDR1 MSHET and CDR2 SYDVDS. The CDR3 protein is CASSLPGGYEQYF. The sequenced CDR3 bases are TGTGCTAGCAGTTTACCTGGGGGTTAT.

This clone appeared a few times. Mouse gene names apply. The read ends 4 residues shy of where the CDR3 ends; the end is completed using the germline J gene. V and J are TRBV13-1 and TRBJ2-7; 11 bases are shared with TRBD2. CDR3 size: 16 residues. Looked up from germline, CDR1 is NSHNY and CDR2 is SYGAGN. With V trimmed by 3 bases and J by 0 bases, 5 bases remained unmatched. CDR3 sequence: CASSVGTGGLSYEQYF. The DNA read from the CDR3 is TGTGCCAGCAGTGTCGGGACTGGGGGTCTCTCCTAT.

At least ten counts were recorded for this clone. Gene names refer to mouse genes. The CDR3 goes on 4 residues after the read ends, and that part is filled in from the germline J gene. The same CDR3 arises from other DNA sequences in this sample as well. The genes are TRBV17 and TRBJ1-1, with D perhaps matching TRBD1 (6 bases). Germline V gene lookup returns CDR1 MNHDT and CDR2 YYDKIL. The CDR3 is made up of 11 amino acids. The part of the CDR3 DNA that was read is TGTGCTAGCAGTCGGGACAAA. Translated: CASSRDK. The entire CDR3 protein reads CASSRDKEVFF.

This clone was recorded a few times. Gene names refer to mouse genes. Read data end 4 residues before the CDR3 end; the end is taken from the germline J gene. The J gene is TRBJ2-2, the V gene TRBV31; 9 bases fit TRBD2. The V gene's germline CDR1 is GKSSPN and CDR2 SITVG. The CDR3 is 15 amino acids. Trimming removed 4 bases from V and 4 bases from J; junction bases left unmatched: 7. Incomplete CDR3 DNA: TGTGCCTGGAACCAGGACTGGGGTCTCACCGGG. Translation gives CAWNQDWGLTG. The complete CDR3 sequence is CAWNQDWGLTGQLYF.

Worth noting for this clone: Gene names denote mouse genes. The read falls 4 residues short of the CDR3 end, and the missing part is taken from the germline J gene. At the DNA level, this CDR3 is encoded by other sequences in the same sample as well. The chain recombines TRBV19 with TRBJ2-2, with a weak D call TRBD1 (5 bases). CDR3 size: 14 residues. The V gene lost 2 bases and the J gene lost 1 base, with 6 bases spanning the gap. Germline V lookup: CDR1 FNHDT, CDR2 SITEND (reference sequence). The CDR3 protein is CASSIQGNTGQLYF. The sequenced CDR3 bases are TGTGCCAGCAGTATCCAGGGAAACACCGGG.

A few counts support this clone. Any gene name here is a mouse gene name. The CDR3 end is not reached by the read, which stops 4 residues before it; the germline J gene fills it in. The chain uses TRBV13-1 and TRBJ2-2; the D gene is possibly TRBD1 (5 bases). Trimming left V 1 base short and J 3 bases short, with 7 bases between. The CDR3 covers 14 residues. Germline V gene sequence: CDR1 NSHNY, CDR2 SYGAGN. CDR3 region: CASSDPGHTGQLYF. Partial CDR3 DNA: TGTGCCAGCAGTGATCCAGGGCACACCGGG.

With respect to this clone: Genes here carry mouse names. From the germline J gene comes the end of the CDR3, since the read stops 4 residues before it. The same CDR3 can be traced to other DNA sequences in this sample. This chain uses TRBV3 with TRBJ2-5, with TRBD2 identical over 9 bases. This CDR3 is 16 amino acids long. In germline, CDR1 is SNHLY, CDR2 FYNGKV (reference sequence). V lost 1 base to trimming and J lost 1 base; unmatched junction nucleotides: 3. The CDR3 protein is CASSLEPGGDQDTQYF. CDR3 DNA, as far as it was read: TGTGCCAGCAGCTTAGAGCCTGGGGGGGACCAAGAC.

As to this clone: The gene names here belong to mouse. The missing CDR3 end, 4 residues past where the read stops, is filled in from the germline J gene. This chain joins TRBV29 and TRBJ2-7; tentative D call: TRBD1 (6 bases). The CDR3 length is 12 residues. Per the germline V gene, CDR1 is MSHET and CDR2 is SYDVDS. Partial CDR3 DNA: TGTGCTAGCAGTTTAAAGGGGGAT. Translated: CASSLKGD. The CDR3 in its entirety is CASSLKGDEQYF.

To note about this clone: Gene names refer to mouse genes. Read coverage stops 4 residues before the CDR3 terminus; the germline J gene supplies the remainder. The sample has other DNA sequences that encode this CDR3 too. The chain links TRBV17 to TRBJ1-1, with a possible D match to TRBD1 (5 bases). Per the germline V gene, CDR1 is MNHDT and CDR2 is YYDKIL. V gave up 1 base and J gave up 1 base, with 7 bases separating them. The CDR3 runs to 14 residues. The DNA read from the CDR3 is TGTGCTAGCAGTAGAGCCAGGGTAAACACA. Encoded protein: CASSRARVNT. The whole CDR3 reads CASSRARVNTEVFF.

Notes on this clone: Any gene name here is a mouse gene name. The DNA read from the CDR3 is TGTGCCAGCAGTGATCTGGGGGGGCGCGACCAAGAC. As protein: CASSDLGGRDQD. In full, the CDR3 reads CASSDLGGRDQDTQYF. The chain links TRBV13-1 to TRBJ2-5; TRBD2 agrees at 10 bases. The observed sequence ends 4 residues before the CDR3 terminus, with the missing tail filled in from the germline J gene. Losses at the gene ends were 1 base for V and 1 base for J; bases not matched to a gene: 3. The CDR3 totals 16 residues. Germline assignment: CDR1 NSHNY and CDR2 SYGAGN.

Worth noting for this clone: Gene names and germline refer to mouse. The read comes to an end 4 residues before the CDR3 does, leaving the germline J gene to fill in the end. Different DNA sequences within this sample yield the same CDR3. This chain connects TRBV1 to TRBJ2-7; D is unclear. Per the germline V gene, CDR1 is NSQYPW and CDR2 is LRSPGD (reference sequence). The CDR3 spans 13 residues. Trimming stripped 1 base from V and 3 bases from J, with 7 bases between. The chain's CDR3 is CTCSAVQNYEQYF. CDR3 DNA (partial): TGCACCTGCAGTGCAGTCCAGAACTAT. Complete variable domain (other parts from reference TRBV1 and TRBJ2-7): VTLLEQNPRWRLVPRGQAVNLRCILKNSQYPWMSWYQQDLQKQLQWLFTLRSPGDKEVKSLPGADYLATRVTDTELRLQVANMSQGRTLYCTCSAVQNYEQYFGPGTRLTVL.

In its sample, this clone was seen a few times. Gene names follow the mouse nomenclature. CDR3 residues: CASSHLGGAGDTQYF. The CDR3 DNA, read in part, is TGTGCCAGCAGCCACCTAGGGGGCGCCGGGGAC. V and J are TRBV5 and TRBJ2-5; TRBD1 is a possible D gene (7 bases). The CDR3 end falls 4 residues outside the read, so it is completed with the germline J gene. Germline CDR1 and CDR2: LGHNA and YNLKQL (reference sequence). The CDR3 contains 15 residues.

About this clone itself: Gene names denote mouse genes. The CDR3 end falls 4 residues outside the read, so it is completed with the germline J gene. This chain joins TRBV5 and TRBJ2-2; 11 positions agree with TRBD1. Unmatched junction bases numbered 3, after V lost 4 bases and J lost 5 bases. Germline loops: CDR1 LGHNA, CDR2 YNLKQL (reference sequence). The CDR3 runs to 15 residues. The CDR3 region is CASSPDRGRTGQLYF. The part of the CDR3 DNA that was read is TGTGCCAGCAGCCCGGACAGGGGGCGGACCGGG.

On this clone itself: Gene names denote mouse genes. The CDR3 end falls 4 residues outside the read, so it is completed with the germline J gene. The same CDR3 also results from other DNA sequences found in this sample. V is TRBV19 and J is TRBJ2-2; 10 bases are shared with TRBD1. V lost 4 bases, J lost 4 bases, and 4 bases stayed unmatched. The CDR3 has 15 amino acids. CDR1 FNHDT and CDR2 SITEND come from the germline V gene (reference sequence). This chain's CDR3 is CASSRDRGGTGQLYF. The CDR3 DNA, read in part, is TGTGCCAGCAGTCGGGACAGGGGAGGCACCGGG. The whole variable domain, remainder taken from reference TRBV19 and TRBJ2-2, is GGIITQTPKFLIGQEGQKLTLKCQQNFNHDTMYWYRQDSGKGLRLIYYSITENDLQKGDLSEGYDASREKKSSFSLTVTSAQKNEMAVFLCASSRDRGGTGQLYFGEGSKLTVL.

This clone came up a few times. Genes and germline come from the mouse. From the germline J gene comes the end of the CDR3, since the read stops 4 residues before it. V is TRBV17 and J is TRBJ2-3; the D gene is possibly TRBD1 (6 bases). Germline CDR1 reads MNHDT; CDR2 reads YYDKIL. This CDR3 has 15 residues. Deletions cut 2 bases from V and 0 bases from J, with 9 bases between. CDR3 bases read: TGTGCTAGCAGTAGAAAGCAGGGGAGTGCAGAA. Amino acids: CASSRKQGSAE. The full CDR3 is CASSRKQGSAETLYF.

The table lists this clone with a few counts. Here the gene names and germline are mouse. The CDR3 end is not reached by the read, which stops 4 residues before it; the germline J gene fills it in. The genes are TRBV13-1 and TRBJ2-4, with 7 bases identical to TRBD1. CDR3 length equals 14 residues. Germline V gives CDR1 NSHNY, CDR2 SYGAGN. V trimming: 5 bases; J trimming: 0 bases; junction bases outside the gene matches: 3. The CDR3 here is CASRGTASQNTLYF. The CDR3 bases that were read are TGTGCCAGCAGGGGGACAGCTAGTCAAAAC.

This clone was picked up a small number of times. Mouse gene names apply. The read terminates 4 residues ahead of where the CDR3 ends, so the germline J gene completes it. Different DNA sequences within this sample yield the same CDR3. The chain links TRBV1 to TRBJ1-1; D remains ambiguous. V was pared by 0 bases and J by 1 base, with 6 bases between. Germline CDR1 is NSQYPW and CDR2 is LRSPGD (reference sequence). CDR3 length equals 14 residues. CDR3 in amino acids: CTCSADWGNTEVFF. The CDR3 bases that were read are TGCACCTGCAGTGCAGATTGGGGAAACACA.

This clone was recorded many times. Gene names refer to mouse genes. The DNA read from the CDR3 is TGTGCCAGCAGTTTGACACTCAACACCGGG. It encodes CASSLTLNTG. The CDR3 in its entirety is CASSLTLNTGQLYF. V usage is TRBV14 and J usage is TRBJ2-2; D gene uncertain. With the read ending 4 residues before the CDR3 end, the germline J gene is used to fill in that end. Trimming took 2 bases from V and 2 from J, leaving 7 bases between them. This CDR3 comprises 14 residues. Germline CDR1 SGHDT, CDR2 FRDEAV. The whole variable domain, remainder taken from reference TRBV14 and TRBJ2-2, is EAGVTQSPRYAVLQEGQAVSFWCDPISGHDTLYWYQQPRDQGPQLLVYFRDEAVIDNSQLPSDRFSAVRPKGTNSTLKIQSAKQGDTATYLCASSLTLNTGQLYFGEGSKLTVL.